A selection of T cell receptor beta chains follows, all from one sample in a study of T-cell memory formation after mild COVID-19. One entry per CDR3 protein results from TCRdb running MiXCR on the 5' RACE reads. The repertoire includes some 160,000 distinct CDR3 sequences, roughly 30% of them detected once, and approximately 12% sits in the top ten. The sample consisted of PBMCs or a T cell subset sorted from them (not recorded which). The receptors come from an adult woman who had mild COVID-19 (a few samples of this study predate the infection). Cell type and time point are not known. Each CDR3 is given with its conserved first and last residue. A D gene is named only where the DNA matches it firmly. For some rows the clone size is stated as once, few or many, or as a class when expanded; others skip it.

length: 16
V: TRBV30
size: NA
D: TRBD1
J: TRBJ2-1
DNA: TGTGCCTGGAGTTGGGAGGACAGGGGAACCTACAATGAGCAGTTCTTC
CDR3: CAWSWEDRGTYNEQFF

length: 15
V: TRBV6-6
size: few
D: NA
J: TRBJ1-1
DNA: TGTGCCAGCCACGATGGACCGGGACAAATGGCTGAAGCTTTCTTT
CDR3: CASHDGPGQMAEAFF

length: 15
V: TRBV15
size: NA
D: NA
J: TRBJ2-1
DNA: TGTGCCACCAGCAGAGATCGGCAGGGGCACAATGAGCAGTTCTTC
CDR3: CATSRDRQGHNEQFF

length: 13
V: TRBV11-1
size: once
D: NA
J: TRBJ2-1
DNA: TGTGCCAGCAGCTCCAGACAGCCCCATGAGCAGTTCTTC
CDR3: CASSSRQPHEQFF

length: 11
V: TRBV7-9
size: few
D: NA
J: TRBJ1-2
DNA: TGTGCCAGCAGCCGATCGGGTGGCTACACCTTC
CDR3: CASSRSGGYTF

length: 17
V: TRBV5-1
size: many
D: TRBD2
J: TRBJ2-1
DNA: TGCGCCAGCAGCTTGTTGCTAACTAGCGGGAGTGGCAATGAGCAGTTCTTC
CDR3: CASSLLLTSGSGNEQFF

length: 14
V: TRBV30
size: many
D: NA
J: TRBJ2-7
DNA: TGTGCCTGTTCCCCGACAGGTCGCTCCTACGAGCAGTACTTC
CDR3: CACSPTGRSYEQYF

length: 16
V: TRBV24-1
size: NA
D: NA
J: TRBJ2-2
DNA: TGTGCCACCAGTTTAATTTCGGGGGTCAACACCGGGGAGCTGTTTTTT
CDR3: CATSLISGVNTGELFF

length: 13
V: TRBV6-1
size: few
D: NA
J: TRBJ2-7
DNA: TGTGCCAGCAACCAACGGGATTTCTACGAGCAGTACTTC
CDR3: CASNQRDFYEQYF

length: 15
V: TRBV4-3
size: few
D: NA
J: TRBJ2-7
DNA: TGCGCCAGCAGCCAAGATCTGGATCCTTCCTACGAGCAGTACTTC
CDR3: CASSQDLDPSYEQYF

length: 14
V: TRBV5-1
size: NA
D: NA
J: TRBJ1-2
DNA: TGCGCCAGCAGCTTGGAAGTGGGGGTAGGTGGCTACACCTTC
CDR3: CASSLEVGVGGYTF

length: 13
V: TRBV7-2
size: few
D: NA
J: TRBJ2-1
DNA: TGTGCCAGCAGCGGGCAGGGTAGGAATGAGCAGTTCTTC
CDR3: CASSGQGRNEQFF

length: 16
V: TRBV6-5
size: NA
D: NA
J: TRBJ2-3
DNA: TGTGCCAGCAGTTCCTCTGGCGGGCGGAGCACAGATACGCAGTATTTT
CDR3: CASSSSGGRSTDTQYF

length: 15
V: TRBV2
size: NA
D: NA
J: TRBJ1-5
DNA: TGTGCCAGTCAACAACGACAGGTATTCGGTCAGCCCCAGCATTTT
CDR3: CASQQRQVFGQPQHF

length: 14
V: TRBV6-5
size: few
D: TRBD2
J: TRBJ2-1
DNA: TGTGCCAGCAGTTACCTTCCGACTAGCCTCGAGCAGTTCTTC
CDR3: CASSYLPTSLEQFF

length: 15
V: TRBV29-1
size: NA
D: TRBD2
J: TRBJ2-1
DNA: TGCAGCGTCCACGGACTAGCGGGGGGGCTCAGGGAGCAGTTCTTC
CDR3: CSVHGLAGGLREQFF

length: 15
V: TRBV5-1
size: few
D: TRBD1
J: TRBJ1-1
DNA: TGCGCCAGCAGCTTAAGCGGGACAGGGGGCTCTGAAGCTTTCTTT
CDR3: CASSLSGTGGSEAFF

length: 12
V: TRBV5-1
size: NA
D: NA
J: TRBJ2-1
DNA: TGCGCCAGCGGGCCCTCCTACAATGAGCAGTTCTTC
CDR3: CASGPSYNEQFF

length: 14
V: TRBV11-2
size: few
D: NA
J: TRBJ2-3
DNA: TGTGCCAGCAGCTTAGACTTGGGCACAGATACGCAGTATTTT
CDR3: CASSLDLGTDTQYF

length: 13
V: TRBV27
size: few
D: NA
J: TRBJ2-1
DNA: TGTGCCAGCAGTAGGGGACCACTAGTTCCATGGTTCTTC
CDR3: CASSRGPLVPWFF

length: 11
V: TRBV15
size: NA
D: TRBD1
J: TRBJ2-7
DNA: TGTGCCACTAGACAGGGCTACGAGCAGTACTTC
CDR3: CATRQGYEQYF

length: 15
V: TRBV18
size: NA
D: NA
J: TRBJ1-5
DNA: TGTGCCAGCTCACCTCGAGACGGCCCCAATCAGCCCCAGCATTTT
CDR3: CASSPRDGPNQPQHF

length: 15
V: TRBV5-1
size: few
D: NA
J: TRBJ1-1
DNA: TGCGCCAGCAGCTTGGCCCCAGGCTTAAACACTGAAGCTTTCTTT
CDR3: CASSLAPGLNTEAFF

length: 17
V: TRBV29-1
size: NA
D: TRBD2
J: TRBJ2-3
DNA: TGCAGCGTTATGCTGCAGGGCGGGAGGTTTGGGACAGATACGCAGTATTTT
CDR3: CSVMLQGGRFGTDTQYF

length: 18
V: TRBV7-8
size: few
D: TRBD2
J: TRBJ2-3
DNA: TGTGCCAGCAGCGTGTCTAGCGGGGGACTTTATAGCACAGATACGCAGTATTTT
CDR3: CASSVSSGGLYSTDTQYF

length: 13
V: TRBV29-1
size: NA
D: TRBD1
J: TRBJ2-5
DNA: TGCAGCGTGAAGGACAGGGGTCAAGAGACCCAGTACTTC
CDR3: CSVKDRGQETQYF

length: 16
V: TRBV3-1
size: NA
D: TRBD2
J: TRBJ2-3
DNA: TGTGCCAGCAGCCCCAGGACTAGCGGGGTAACAGATACGCAGTATTTT
CDR3: CASSPRTSGVTDTQYF

length: 14
V: TRBV27
size: NA
D: NA
J: TRBJ1-2
DNA: TGTGCCAGCAGTTTGGAAAGGGGGAACTATGGCTACACCTTC
CDR3: CASSLERGNYGYTF

length: 14
V: TRBV2
size: few
D: NA
J: TRBJ2-7
DNA: TGTGCCAGCACCATCAGTGGGGGTACCAACGAGCAGTACTTC
CDR3: CASTISGGTNEQYF

length: 13
V: TRBV20-1
size: NA
D: NA
J: TRBJ2-1
DNA: TGCAGTGCTAGATCGATAACGAACAATGAGCAGTTCTTC
CDR3: CSARSITNNEQFF

length: 13
V: TRBV7-2
size: few
D: NA
J: TRBJ2-7
DNA: TGTGCCAGAAGCTTAAGCGCCTCCTACGAGCAGTACTTC
CDR3: CARSLSASYEQYF

length: 17
V: TRBV7-2
size: NA
D: NA
J: TRBJ2-6
DNA: TGTGCCAGCAGCGGTCTGGGGACACCTTTTGGGGCCAACGTCCTGACTTTC
CDR3: CASSGLGTPFGANVLTF

length: 10
V: TRBV20-1
size: few
D: NA
J: TRBJ1-1
DNA: TGCAGTGCTAGAGCCGAAGAAGCTTTCTTT
CDR3: CSARAEEAFF

length: 16
V: TRBV11-2
size: NA
D: TRBD2
J: TRBJ2-1
DNA: TGTGCCAGCAGTTCAGGACGACTAGCGGGGGGTAATGAGCAGTTCTTC
CDR3: CASSSGRLAGGNEQFF

length: 14
V: TRBV5-1
size: many
D: NA
J: TRBJ2-1
DNA: TGCGCCAGCAGCTTGGGTGGGACCCACAATGAGCAGTTCTTC
CDR3: CASSLGGTHNEQFF

length: 15
V: TRBV5-4
size: NA
D: NA
J: TRBJ2-4
DNA: TGTGCCAGCAGCTTGGGACATACCAACAAAAACATTCAGTACTTC
CDR3: CASSLGHTNKNIQYF

length: 11
V: TRBV7-2
size: NA
D: NA
J: TRBJ2-1
DNA: TGTGCCAGCAGCGGAGGCCTTGAGCAGTTCTTC
CDR3: CASSGGLEQFF

length: 13
V: TRBV6-5
size: NA
D: NA
J: TRBJ2-5
DNA: TGTGCCAGCGCCCGGACCCCCGAGGGGACCCAGTACTTC
CDR3: CASARTPEGTQYF

length: 15
V: TRBV7-2
size: NA
D: NA
J: TRBJ2-1
DNA: TGTGCCAGCAGCTTTAGGGGGTACCCCTACAATGAGCAGTTCTTC
CDR3: CASSFRGYPYNEQFF

length: 13
V: TRBV29-1
size: once
D: NA
J: TRBJ1-2
DNA: TGCAGCGTTGTGCGGGCGGTCACGAATGGCTACACCTTC
CDR3: CSVVRAVTNGYTF

length: 13
V: TRBV7-8
size: few
D: TRBD1
J: TRBJ2-1
DNA: TGTGCCAGCAGCTTGGACAGGGGCCATGAGCAGTTCTTC
CDR3: CASSLDRGHEQFF

length: 15
V: TRBV7-9
size: NA
D: TRBD2
J: TRBJ2-3
DNA: TGTGCCAGCAGCCGGTACCGGGAGGGGGCAGATACGCAGTATTTT
CDR3: CASSRYREGADTQYF

length: 16
V: TRBV28
size: NA
D: TRBD1
J: TRBJ2-7
DNA: TGTGCCAGCAGTTTTGATACGGGACAGGCCATCTACGAGCAGTACTTC
CDR3: CASSFDTGQAIYEQYF

length: 17
V: TRBV5-4
size: few
D: TRBD1
J: TRBJ1-2
DNA: TGTGCCAGCAGCCCAATGGGGACAGGGGGCTGGGGCTATGGCTACACCTTC
CDR3: CASSPMGTGGWGYGYTF

length: 13
V: TRBV5-1
size: few
D: NA
J: TRBJ2-1
DNA: TGCGCCAGCACCTTCCGGGGCCATGATGAGCAGTTCTTC
CDR3: CASTFRGHDEQFF

length: 12
V: TRBV15
size: many
D: NA
J: TRBJ2-5
DNA: TGTGCCACCAGTAGGGGACAAGAGACCCAGTACTTC
CDR3: CATSRGQETQYF

length: 12
V: TRBV7-9
size: NA
D: TRBD1
J: TRBJ1-5
DNA: TGTGCCAGTGGACAGGGTAGTCAGCCCCAGCATTTT
CDR3: CASGQGSQPQHF

length: 15
V: TRBV5-6
size: NA
D: NA
J: TRBJ2-5
DNA: TGTGCCAGCAGCTTCGGTTTCAAGCAGGCGGAGACCCAGTACTTC
CDR3: CASSFGFKQAETQYF

length: 17
V: TRBV5-8
size: NA
D: NA
J: TRBJ2-3
DNA: TGTGCCAGCAGCTGGGGTCGGAGGGGTTTAAGCACAGATACGCAGTATTTT
CDR3: CASSWGRRGLSTDTQYF

length: 13
V: TRBV18
size: NA
D: NA
J: TRBJ2-3
DNA: TGTGCCAGCTCGGACTACCCCACAGATACGCAGTATTTT
CDR3: CASSDYPTDTQYF

length: 15
V: TRBV5-1
size: NA
D: NA
J: TRBJ2-3
DNA: TGCGCCAGCAGCTTGGCCAGGGGACGTGGAGATACGCAGTATTTT
CDR3: CASSLARGRGDTQYF

length: 14
V: TRBV7-2
size: NA
D: NA
J: TRBJ2-3
DNA: TGTGCCAGCAGCTCCCCCCCCGGGGCAGATACGCAGTATTTT
CDR3: CASSSPPGADTQYF

length: 14
V: TRBV7-3
size: few
D: NA
J: TRBJ1-2
DNA: TGTGCCAGCAGCTTAGCCGGGGGGGACTATGGCTACACCTTC
CDR3: CASSLAGGDYGYTF

length: 14
V: TRBV12-3/TRBV12-4
size: NA
D: NA
J: TRBJ2-5
DNA: TGTGCCAGCACTCTTAGAGGGTGGGGAGAGACCCAGTACTTC
CDR3: CASTLRGWGETQYF

length: 15
V: TRBV7-9
size: NA
D: TRBD1
J: TRBJ2-7
DNA: TGTGCCAGCAACTCAGGGACAGGGGGTGCTTACGAGCAGTACTTC
CDR3: CASNSGTGGAYEQYF